This TCR beta chain appears in the sequencing data of a study of post-analysis software for immune sequencing data. Of note for this clonotype: Its antigen is not identified.

TCR beta cDNA libraries included unique molecular identifiers. TCRdb passed the PCR reads through MiXCR, listing each CDR3 protein once. Of hundreds of thousands of distinct CDR3 sequences detected, around 40% appear once; the ten largest clones hold 12%. Study-wide results and caveats: Several TRBV segments (TRBV5-6, TRBV5-1 and TRBV20-1 among them) occurred more frequently in patients than in controls. Significantly lower normalized Chao1 diversity was found in patients with multiple sclerosis relative to controls.

The CDR3 is made up of 13 amino acids. Germline V CDR1 and CDR2: MDHEN, SYDVKM. V dropped 8 bases and J dropped 0 bases, with 11 bases sitting between them. The chain has TRBV28 and TRBJ2-7; D remains unclear. This sequence was found in a girl between 10 and 17 years old with multiple sclerosis. The sample was blood. As DNA, the CDR3 is TGTGCCAGCGAGGTATACGGCTCCTACGAGCAGTACTTC. This translates into CASEVYGSYEQYF.